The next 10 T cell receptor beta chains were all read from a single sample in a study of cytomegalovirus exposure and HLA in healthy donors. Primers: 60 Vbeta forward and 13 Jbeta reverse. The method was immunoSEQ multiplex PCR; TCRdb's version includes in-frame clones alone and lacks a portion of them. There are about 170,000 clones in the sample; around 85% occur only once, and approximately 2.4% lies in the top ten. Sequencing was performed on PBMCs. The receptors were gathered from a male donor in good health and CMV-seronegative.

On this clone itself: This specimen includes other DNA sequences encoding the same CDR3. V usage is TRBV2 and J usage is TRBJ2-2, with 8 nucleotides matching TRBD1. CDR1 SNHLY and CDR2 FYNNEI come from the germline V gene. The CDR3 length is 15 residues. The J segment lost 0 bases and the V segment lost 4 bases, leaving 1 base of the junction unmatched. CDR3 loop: CASSGQGTNTGELFF. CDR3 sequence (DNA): TGTGCCAGCAGTGGACAGGGGACGAACACCGGGGAGCTGTTTTTT.

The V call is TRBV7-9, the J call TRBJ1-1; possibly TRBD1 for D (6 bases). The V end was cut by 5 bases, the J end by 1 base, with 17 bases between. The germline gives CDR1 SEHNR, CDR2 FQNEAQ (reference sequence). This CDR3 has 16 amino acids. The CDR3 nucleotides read TGTGCCAGCAGCCACCTCCGGGACAATCGGAACACTGAAGCTTTCTTT. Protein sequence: CASSHLRDNRNTEAFF.

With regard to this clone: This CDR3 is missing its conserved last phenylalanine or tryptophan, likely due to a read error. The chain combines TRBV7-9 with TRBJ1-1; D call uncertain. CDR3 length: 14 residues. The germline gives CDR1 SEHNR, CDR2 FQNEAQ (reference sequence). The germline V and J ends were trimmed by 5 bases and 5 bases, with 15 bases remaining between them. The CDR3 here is CASSTQVVRTEAFL. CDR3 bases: TGTGCCAGCAGCACCCAGGTTGTGCGGACTGAAGCTTTCCTT.

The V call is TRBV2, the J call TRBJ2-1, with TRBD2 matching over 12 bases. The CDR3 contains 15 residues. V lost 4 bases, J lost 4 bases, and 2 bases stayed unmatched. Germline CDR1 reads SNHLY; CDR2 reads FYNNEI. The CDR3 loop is CASSATSGGYNEQFF. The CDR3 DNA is TGTGCCAGCAGTGCAACTAGCGGGGGGTACAATGAGCAGTTCTTC.

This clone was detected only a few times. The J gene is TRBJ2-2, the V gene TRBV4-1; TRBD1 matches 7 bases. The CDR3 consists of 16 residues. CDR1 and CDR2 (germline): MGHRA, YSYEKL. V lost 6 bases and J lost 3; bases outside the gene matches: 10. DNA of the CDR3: TGCGCCAGCAGATCACCAAGGACAGGAGACACCGGGGAGCTGTTTTTT. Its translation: CASRSPRTGDTGELFF.

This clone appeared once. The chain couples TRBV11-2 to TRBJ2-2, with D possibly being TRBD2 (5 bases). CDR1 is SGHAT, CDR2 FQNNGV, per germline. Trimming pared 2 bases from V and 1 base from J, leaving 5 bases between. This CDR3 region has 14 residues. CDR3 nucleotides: TGTGCCAGCAGCTTACGGGGGAACACCGGGGAGCTGTTTTTT. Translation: CASSLRGNTGELFF.

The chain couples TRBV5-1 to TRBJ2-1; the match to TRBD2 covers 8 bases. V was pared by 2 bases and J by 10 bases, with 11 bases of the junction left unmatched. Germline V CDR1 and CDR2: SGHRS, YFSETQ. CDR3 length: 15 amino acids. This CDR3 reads CASSFTNTPGGEQFF. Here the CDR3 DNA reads TGCGCCAGCAGCTTCACGAACACCCCGGGGGGGGAGCAGTTCTTC. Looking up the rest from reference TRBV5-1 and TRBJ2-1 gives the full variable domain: KAGVTQTPRYLIKTRGQQVTLSCSPISGHRSVSWYQQTPGQGLQFLFEYFSETQRNKGNFPGRFSGRQFSNSRSEMNVSTLELGDSALYLCASSFTNTPGGEQFFGPGTRLTVL.

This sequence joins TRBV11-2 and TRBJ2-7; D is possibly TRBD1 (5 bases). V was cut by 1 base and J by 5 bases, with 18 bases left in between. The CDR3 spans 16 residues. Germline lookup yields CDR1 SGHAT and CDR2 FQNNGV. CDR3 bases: TGTGCCAGCAGCTTAGGGGGCAGCACAACCCGGGACGAGCAGTACTTC. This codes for CASSLGGSTTRDEQYF.

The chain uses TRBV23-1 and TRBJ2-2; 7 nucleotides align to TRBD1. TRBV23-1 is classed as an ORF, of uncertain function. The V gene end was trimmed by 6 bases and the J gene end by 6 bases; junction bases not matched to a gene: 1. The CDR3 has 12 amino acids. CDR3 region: CASSQGAGELFF. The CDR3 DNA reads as TGCGCCAGCAGCCAGGGGGCCGGGGAGCTGTTTTTT.

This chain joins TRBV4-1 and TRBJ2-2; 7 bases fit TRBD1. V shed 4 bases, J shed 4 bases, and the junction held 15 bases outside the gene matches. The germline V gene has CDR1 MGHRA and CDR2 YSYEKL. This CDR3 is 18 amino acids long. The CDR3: CASSLPKVWDSLTGELFF. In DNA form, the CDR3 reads TGCGCCAGCAGCCTCCCAAAGGTGTGGGACAGTCTCACCGGGGAGCTGTTTTTT.